Following are 12 T cell receptor beta chains from one sample sequenced in a study of T cell repertoires in cytomegalovirus infection. Their antigens remain unidentified. Via MiXCR, TCRdb re-called the reads, giving one row per CDR3 protein. The sample gives about 310,000 distinct CDR3 sequences, roughly 25% of which show up once; 13% is in the top ten. The sequenced sample was cultured PBMCs, obtained from culture after CMV antigen stimulation. These receptors all come from a human donor in good health (CMV status not recorded). Some clones in this sample may be carry-over from other donors' samples.

The J gene is TRBJ1-2, the V gene TRBV2; TRBD1 is a possible D gene (5 bases). V was cut by 7 bases and J by 1 base, with 13 bases left in between. Per the germline V gene, CDR1 is SNHLY and CDR2 is FYNNEI. This CDR3 region has 14 residues. The DNA of the CDR3 is TGTGCCAGCATGGGGACTCGAGATAACTATGGCTACACCTTC. The encoded protein is CASMGTRDNYGYTF.

This clonotype was seen a handful of times. V and J are TRBV6-1 and TRBJ1-3; D is unresolved. Germline values: CDR1 MNHNS, CDR2 SASEGT. The CDR3 is 15 amino acids. V shed 3 bases and J shed 5 bases, with 14 bases lying between them. Here the CDR3 DNA reads TGTGCCAGCAGTGACTACCTGGGAGGGCGAAACACCATATATTTT. It specifies CASSDYLGGRNTIYF.

At least ten counts were recorded for this clonotype. This chain connects TRBV7-8 to TRBJ1-1; D not certain. The CDR3 runs to 13 residues. V dropped 2 bases and J dropped 1 base, with 5 bases sitting between them. Germline-derived CDR1 and CDR2 are SGHVS and FQNEAQ. CDR3 residues: CASSLTANTEAFF. The DNA of the CDR3 is TGTGCCAGCAGCTTAACGGCGAACACTGAAGCTTTCTTT.

This clonotype was seen ten or more times. This chain joins TRBV7-2 and TRBJ1-1; D not certain. There are 14 residues in the CDR3. Trimming pared 1 base from V and 0 bases from J, leaving 6 bases between. The germline V gene has CDR1 SGHTA and CDR2 FQGNSA. CDR3 sequence reads: CASSLGRLNTEAFF. The CDR3 coding sequence is TGTGCCAGCAGCTTAGGGCGATTGAACACTGAAGCTTTCTTT.

This clonotype was picked up a small number of times. The chain recombines TRBV7-2 with TRBJ2-3, with D perhaps matching TRBD1 (6 bases). Germline V gene data show CDR1 as SGHTA and CDR2 as FQGNSA. Trimming cost V 5 bases and J 8 bases, with 20 bases left between them. The CDR3 is 15 amino acids. CDR3 nucleotide sequence: TGTGCCAGCAGCCAGAACAGGGACCTGAAGGGTACGCAGTATTTT. This gives the protein CASSQNRDLKGTQYF.

The CDR3 is CASSRLTGSQEAFF. The CDR3, as DNA: TGTGCCAGCTCACGACTGACCGGGTCTCAAGAAGCTTTCTTT. The chain links TRBV18 to TRBJ1-1, with D unresolved. The CDR3 is 14 residues long. With 4 bases removed from V and 8 bases from J, the gap between germline ends came to 17 bases. From germline, CDR1 is KGHSH and CDR2 LQKENI.

This clonotype was counted a few times. As DNA, the CDR3 is TGTGCCAGCATGTCCATTTTCTACAATGAGCAGTTCTTC. Translating it yields CASMSIFYNEQFF. The J gene is TRBJ2-1, the V gene TRBV7-2; D not resolved. This CDR3 is built from 13 residues. Germline V gene data show CDR1 as SGHTA and CDR2 as FQGNSA. V was pared by 7 bases and J by 3 bases, with 10 bases between. Using reference TRBV7-2 and TRBJ2-1 for the parts outside the CDR3, the full variable domain is GAGVSQSPSNKVTEKGKDVELRCDPISGHTALYWYRQSLGQGLEFLIYFQGNSAPDKSGLPSDRFSAERTGGSVSTLTIQRTQQEDSAVYLCASMSIFYNEQFFGPGTRLTVL.

The J gene is TRBJ2-1, the V gene TRBV6-4, with 9 bases aligning to TRBD2. Germline CDR1 and CDR2: MRHNA and SNTAGT. The CDR3 sequence is 18 residues long. V trimming: 0 bases; J trimming: 0 bases; junction bases outside the gene matches: 6. This CDR3 is CASSDSWTSASSYNEQFF. In nucleotides, the CDR3 is TGTGCCAGCAGTGACTCGTGGACTAGCGCGAGCTCCTACAATGAGCAGTTCTTC.

The table lists this clonotype with many counts. The chain combines TRBV6-2 or TRBV6-3 with TRBJ1-1; D may be TRBD1 (5 bases). Germline CDR1 and CDR2: MNHEY and SVGEGT. The V end lost 8 bases, the J end lost 6 bases, and 19 bases lay between the germline ends. The CDR3 is 14 amino acids. The CDR3 nucleotides read TGTGCCAGCCGAACCGGGACGGATGCAGCTGAAGCTTTCTTT. It translates to CASRTGTDAAEAFF.

This clonotype was counted between two and nine times. The rearrangement uses TRBV6-2 or TRBV6-3 and TRBJ1-2; D gene ambiguous. The CDR3 contains 13 residues. V was pared by 0 bases and J by 5 bases, with 7 bases between. Germline CDR1 is MNHEY and CDR2 is SVGEGT. CDR3 in amino acids: CASSYSTAYGYTF. The DNA of the CDR3 is TGTGCCAGCAGTTACTCGACGGCGTATGGCTACACCTTC.

This clonotype has a count of ten or more. V and J are TRBV7-2 and TRBJ1-1; a possible D gene is TRBD1 (5 bases). Germline loops: CDR1 SGHTA, CDR2 FQGNSA. The CDR3 is 17 residues long. The V end lost 1 base, the J end lost 5 bases, and 20 bases lay between the germline ends. In nucleotides, the CDR3 is TGTGCCAGCAGCTTAGGGGGCCTAGGCAGGGTGGGGACTGAAGCTTTCTTT. Its protein product is CASSLGGLGRVGTEAFF. Filled out from reference TRBV7-2 and TRBJ1-1, the complete variable domain reads GAGVSQSPSNKVTEKGKDVELRCDPISGHTALYWYRQSLGQGLEFLIYFQGNSAPDKSGLPSDRFSAERTGGSVSTLTIQRTQQEDSAVYLCASSLGGLGRVGTEAFFGQGTRLTVV.

This chain links TRBV19 with TRBJ2-7; D not certain. CDR1 is LNHDA, CDR2 SQIVND, per germline (reference sequence). The CDR3 consists of 12 residues. Trimming stripped 9 bases from V and 3 bases from J, with 12 bases between. As DNA, the CDR3 is TGTGCCAGCTCCGACCCATACTACGAGCAGTACTTC. Amino acid sequence: CASSDPYYEQYF.